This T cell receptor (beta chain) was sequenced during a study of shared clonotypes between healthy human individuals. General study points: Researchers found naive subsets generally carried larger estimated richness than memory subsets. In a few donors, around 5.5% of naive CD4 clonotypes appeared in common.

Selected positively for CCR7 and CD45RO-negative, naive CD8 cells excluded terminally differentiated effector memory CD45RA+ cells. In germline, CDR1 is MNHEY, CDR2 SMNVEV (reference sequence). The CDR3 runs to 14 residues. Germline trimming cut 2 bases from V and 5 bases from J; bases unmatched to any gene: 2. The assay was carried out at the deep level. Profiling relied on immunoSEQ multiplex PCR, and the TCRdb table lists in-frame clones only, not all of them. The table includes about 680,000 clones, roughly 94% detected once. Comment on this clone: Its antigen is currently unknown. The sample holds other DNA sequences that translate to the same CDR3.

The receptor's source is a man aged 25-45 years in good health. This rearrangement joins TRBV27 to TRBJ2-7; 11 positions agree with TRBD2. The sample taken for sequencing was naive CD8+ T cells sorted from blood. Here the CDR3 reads CASSLLAGGHEQYF. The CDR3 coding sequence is TGTGCCAGCAGTTTACTAGCGGGAGGCCACGAGCAGTACTTC.